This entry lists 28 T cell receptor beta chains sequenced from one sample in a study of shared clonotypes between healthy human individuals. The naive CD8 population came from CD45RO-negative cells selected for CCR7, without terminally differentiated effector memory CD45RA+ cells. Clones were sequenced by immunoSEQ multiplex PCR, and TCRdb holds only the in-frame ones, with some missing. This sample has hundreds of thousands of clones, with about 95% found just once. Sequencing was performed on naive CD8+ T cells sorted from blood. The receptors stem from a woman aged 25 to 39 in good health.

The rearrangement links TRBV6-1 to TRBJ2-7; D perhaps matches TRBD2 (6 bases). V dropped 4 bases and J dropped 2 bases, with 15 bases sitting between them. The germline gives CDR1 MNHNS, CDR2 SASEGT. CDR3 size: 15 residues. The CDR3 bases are TGTGCCAGCAGTGTAGGGCGGCGGGGTACCTACGAGCAGTACTTC. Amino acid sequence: CASSVGRRGTYEQYF.

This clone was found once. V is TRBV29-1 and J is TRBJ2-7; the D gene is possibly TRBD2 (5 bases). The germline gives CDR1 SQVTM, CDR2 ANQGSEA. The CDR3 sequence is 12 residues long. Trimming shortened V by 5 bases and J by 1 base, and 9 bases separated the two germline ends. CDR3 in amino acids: CSVQGSSYEQYF. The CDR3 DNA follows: TGCAGCGTTCAAGGGAGTTCCTACGAGCAGTACTTC.

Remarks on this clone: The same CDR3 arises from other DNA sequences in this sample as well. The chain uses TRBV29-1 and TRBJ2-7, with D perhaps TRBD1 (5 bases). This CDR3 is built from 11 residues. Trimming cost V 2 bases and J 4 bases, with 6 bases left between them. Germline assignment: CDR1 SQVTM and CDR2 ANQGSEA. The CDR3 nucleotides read TGCAGCGTTGAAAGGGGTTACGAGCAGTACTTC. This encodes CSVERGYEQYF.

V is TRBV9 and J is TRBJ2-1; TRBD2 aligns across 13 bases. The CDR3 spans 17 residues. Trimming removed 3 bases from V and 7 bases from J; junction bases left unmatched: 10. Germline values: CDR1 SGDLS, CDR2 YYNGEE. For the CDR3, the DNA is TGTGCCAGCAGCGAGAACCACGGGACTAGCGGGATTAATGAGCAGTTCTTC. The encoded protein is CASSENHGTSGINEQFF.

The CDR3 DNA follows: TGTGCCAGCAGCCAAGAACTAGACCGACCATTCGAGCAGTACTTC. This gives the protein CASSQELDRPFEQYF. The chain is built from TRBV14 and TRBJ2-7, with a tentative D call TRBD2 (5 bases). This CDR3 is 15 amino acids long. Trimming took 0 bases from V and 6 from J, leaving 15 bases between them. The germline V gene encodes CDR1 SGHDN and CDR2 FVKESK.

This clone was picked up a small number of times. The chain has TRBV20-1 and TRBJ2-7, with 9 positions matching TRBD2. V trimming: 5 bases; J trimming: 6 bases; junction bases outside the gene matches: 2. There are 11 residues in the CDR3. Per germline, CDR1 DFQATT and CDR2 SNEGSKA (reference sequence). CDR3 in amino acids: CSASTSGEQYF. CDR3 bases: TGCAGTGCTTCGACTAGCGGCGAGCAGTACTTC.

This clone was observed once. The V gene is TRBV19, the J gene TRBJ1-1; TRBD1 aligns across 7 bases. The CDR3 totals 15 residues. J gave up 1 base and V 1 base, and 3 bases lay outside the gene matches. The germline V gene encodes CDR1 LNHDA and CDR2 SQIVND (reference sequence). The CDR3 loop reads CASSIGTGSNTEAFF. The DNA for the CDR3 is TGTGCCAGTAGTATAGGGACAGGATCGAACACTGAAGCTTTCTTT. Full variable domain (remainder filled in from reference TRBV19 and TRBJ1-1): DGGITQSPKYLFRKEGQNVTLSCEQNLNHDAMYWYRQDPGQGLRLIYYSQIVNDFQKGDIAEGYSVSREKKESFPLTVTSAQKNPTAFYLCASSIGTGSNTEAFFGQGTRLTVV.

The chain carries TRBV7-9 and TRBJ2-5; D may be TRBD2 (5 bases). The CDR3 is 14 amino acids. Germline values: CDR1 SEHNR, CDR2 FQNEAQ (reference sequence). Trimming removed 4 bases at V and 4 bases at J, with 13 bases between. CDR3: CASSSRDILETQYF. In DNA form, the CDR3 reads TGTGCCAGCAGCTCCCGGGATATTTTAGAGACCCAGTACTTC.

CDR3 sequence reads: CSCIGLQETQYF. The DNA of the CDR3 is TGCAGCTGTATTGGGTTGCAAGAGACCCAGTACTTC. V is TRBV29-1 and J is TRBJ2-5; no reliable D call. From germline, CDR1 is SQVTM and CDR2 ANQGSEA. The ends were cut back, 8 bases at V and 2 bases at J, with 12 bases in the middle. This CDR3 has 12 amino acids. Combining the CDR3 with reference TRBV29-1 and TRBJ2-5 gives the whole variable domain SAVISQKPSRDICQRGTSLTIQCQVDSQVTMMFWYRQQPGQSLTLIATANQGSEATYESGFVIDKFPISRPNLTFSTLTVSNMSPEDSSIYLCSCIGLQETQYFGPGTRLLVL.

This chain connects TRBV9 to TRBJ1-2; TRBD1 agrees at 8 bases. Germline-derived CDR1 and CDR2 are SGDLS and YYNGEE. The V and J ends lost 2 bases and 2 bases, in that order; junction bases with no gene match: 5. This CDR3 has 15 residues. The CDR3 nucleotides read TGTGCCAGCAGCGTTTCAGGGGGCGCAAACTATGGCTACACCTTC. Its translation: CASSVSGGANYGYTF.

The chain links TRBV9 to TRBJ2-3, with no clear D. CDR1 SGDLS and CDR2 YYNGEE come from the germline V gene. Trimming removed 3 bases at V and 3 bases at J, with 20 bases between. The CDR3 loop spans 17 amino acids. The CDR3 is CASSGPDPDQITDTQYF. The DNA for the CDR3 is TGTGCCAGCAGCGGGCCGGACCCCGACCAGATTACAGATACGCAGTATTTT.

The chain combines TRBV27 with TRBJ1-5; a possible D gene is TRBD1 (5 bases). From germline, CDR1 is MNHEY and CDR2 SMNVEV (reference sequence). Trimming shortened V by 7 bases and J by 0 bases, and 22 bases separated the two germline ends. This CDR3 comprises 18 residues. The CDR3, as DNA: TGTGCCAGCACCTTTCTGGGGCCTTCGGGACTTAGCAATCAGCCCCAGCATTTT. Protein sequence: CASTFLGPSGLSNQPQHF.

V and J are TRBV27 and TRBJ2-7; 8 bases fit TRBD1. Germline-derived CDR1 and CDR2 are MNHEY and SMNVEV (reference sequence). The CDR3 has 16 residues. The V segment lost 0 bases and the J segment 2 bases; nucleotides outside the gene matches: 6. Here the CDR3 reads CASSLSAGTGAYEQYF. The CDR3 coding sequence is TGTGCCAGCAGTTTATCCGCGGGGACAGGAGCCTACGAGCAGTACTTC.

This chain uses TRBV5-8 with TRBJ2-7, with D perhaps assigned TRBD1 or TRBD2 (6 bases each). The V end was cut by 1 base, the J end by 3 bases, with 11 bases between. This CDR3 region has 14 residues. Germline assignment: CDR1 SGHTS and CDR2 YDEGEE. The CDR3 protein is CASSLQGGGYEQYF. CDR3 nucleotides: TGTGCCAGCAGCTTGCAAGGGGGAGGCTACGAGCAGTACTTC.

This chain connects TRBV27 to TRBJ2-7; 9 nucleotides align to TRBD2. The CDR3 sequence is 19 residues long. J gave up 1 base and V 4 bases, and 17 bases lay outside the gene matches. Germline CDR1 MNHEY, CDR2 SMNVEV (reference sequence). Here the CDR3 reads CASSSIPSGTSLRSYEQYF. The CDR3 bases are TGTGCCAGCAGTTCAATTCCCTCCGGGACTAGCCTCCGATCCTACGAGCAGTACTTC.

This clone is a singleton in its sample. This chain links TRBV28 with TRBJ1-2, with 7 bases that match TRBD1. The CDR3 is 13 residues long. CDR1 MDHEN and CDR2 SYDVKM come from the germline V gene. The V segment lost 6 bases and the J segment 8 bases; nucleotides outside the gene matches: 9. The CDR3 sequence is CASRNAGGLGYTF. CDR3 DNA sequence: TGTGCCAGCAGAAACGCAGGGGGATTAGGCTACACCTTC.

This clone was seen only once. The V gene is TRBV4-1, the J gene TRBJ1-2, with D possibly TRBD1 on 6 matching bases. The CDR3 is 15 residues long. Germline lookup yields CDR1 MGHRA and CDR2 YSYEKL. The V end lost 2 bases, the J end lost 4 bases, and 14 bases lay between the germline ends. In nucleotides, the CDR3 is TGCGCCAGCAGCCAACAGGGGTTTTCAGGCTATGGCTACACCTTC. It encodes CASSQQGFSGYGYTF.

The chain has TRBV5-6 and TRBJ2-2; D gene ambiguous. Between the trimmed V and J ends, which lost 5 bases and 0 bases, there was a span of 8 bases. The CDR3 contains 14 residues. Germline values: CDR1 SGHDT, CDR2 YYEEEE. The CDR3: CASSRLSNTGELFF. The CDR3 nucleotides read TGTGCCAGCAGTAGGCTATCGAACACCGGGGAGCTGTTTTTT.

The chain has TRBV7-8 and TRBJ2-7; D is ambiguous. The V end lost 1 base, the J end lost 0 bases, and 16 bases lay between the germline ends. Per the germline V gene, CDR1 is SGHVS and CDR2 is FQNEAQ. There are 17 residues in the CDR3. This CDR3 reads CASSLDIGPYSSYEQYF. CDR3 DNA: TGTGCCAGCAGCTTAGACATAGGGCCTTATAGCTCCTACGAGCAGTACTTC. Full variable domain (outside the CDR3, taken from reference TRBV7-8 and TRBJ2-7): GAGVSQSPRYKVAKRGQDVALRCDPISGHVSLFWYQQALGQGPEFLTYFQNEAQLDKSGLPSDRFFAERPEGSVSTLKIQRTQQEDSAVYLCASSLDIGPYSSYEQYFGPGTRLTVT.

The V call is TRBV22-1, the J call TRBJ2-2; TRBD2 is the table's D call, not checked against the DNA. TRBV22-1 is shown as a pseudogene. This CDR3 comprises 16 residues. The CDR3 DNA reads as TGTCCTGGGAGCGCACGGAAGCGGGAAAACACCGGGGAGCTGTTTTTT. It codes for CPGSARKRENTGELFF.

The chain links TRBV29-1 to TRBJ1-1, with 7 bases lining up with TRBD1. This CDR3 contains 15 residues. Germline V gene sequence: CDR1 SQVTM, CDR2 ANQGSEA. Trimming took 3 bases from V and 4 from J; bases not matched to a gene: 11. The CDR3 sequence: CSVEDRKYRRTEAFF. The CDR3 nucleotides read TGCAGCGTTGAGGACAGGAAGTATCGACGCACTGAAGCTTTCTTT.

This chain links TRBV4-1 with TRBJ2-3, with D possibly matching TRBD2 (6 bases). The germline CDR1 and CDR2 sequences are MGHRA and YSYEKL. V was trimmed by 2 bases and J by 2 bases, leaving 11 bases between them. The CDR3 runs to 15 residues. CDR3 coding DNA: TGCGCCAGCAGCCAACAGCGGGTTTACACAGATACGCAGTATTTT. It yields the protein CASSQQRVYTDTQYF.

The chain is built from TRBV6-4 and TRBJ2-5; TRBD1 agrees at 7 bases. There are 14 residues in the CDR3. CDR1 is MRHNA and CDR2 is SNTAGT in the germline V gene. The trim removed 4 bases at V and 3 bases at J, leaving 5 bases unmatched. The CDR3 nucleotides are TGTGCCAGCAGTGGGGGGACAGCGAAAGAGACCCAGTACTTC. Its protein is CASSGGTAKETQYF.

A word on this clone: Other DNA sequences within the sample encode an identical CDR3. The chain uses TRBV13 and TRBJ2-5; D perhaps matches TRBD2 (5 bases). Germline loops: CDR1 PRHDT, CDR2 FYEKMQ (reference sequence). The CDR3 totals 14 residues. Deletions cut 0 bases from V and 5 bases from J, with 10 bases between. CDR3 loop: CASSLGGSEETQYF. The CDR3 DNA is TGTGCCAGCAGCTTAGGTGGTAGCGAGGAGACCCAGTACTTC.

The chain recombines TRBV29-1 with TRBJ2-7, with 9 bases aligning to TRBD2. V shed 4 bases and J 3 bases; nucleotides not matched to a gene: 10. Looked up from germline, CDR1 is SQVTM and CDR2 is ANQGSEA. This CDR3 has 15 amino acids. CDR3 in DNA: TGCAGCGTTGTGGGAGGACCTAGCGGGGACTACGAGCAGTACTTC. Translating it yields CSVVGGPSGDYEQYF.

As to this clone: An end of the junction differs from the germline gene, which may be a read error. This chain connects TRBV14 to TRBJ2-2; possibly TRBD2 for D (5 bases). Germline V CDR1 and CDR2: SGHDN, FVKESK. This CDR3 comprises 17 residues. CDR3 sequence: CASSQALGSAYTGELFF. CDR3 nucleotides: TGTGCCAGCAGCCAAGCACTGGGGAGTGCGTACACGGGGGAGCTGTTTTTT.

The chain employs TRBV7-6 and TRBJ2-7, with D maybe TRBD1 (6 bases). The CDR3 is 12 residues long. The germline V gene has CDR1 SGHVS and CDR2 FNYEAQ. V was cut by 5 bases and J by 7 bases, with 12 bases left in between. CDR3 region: CASSLPRGEQYF. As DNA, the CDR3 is TGTGCCAGCAGCCTTCCCAGGGGAGAGCAGTACTTC.

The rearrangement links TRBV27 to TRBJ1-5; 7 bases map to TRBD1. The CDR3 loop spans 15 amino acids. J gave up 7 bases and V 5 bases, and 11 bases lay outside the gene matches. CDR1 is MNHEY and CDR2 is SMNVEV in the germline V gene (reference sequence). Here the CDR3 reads CASSPATGSLQPQHF. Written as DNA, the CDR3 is TGTGCCAGCAGTCCAGCGACAGGGTCACTGCAGCCCCAGCATTTT.